The following is a TCR beta chain sequence with its context. V lost 6 bases, J lost 6 bases, and 11 bases stayed unmatched. CDR1 and CDR2 from the germline V gene are MNHEY and SVGEGT. The CDR3 contains 15 residues. Per the study methods: Reference gene primer amplification yielded estimated nucleated cell counts. Libraries were prepared by immunoSEQ multiplex PCR; TCRdb keeps only in-frame clonotypes and omits some of them. V and J calls plus clone size are reproduced from that table; the DNA served to infer D and trimming. The data show roughly 90,000 clones, about 85% seen once. The data were taken from a study of blood T cell repertoires in COVID-19. Study at large: Acute and convalescent COVID-19 specimens originated in the United States, Italy and Spain. Sources were T cells, B-cell-depleted T cells, or PBMCs; the material itself was cDNA or gDNA.

Sequenced material: peripheral blood. The clonotype was recovered from a man at least 80 years old with acute or convalescent COVID-19. J is TRBJ2-1 and V is TRBV6-2 or TRBV6-3; 7 bases are a match to TRBD1. The CDR3 DNA is TGTGCCAGCAGCTCGGGACAGATAGGGGCCAATGAGCAGTTCTTC. This codes for CASSSGQIGANEQFF.